These T cell receptor beta chains were read from a single sample in a study of response to subunit inactivated influenza vaccine. Using its own MiXCR run on the RT-PCR reads, TCRdb lists one record per CDR3 protein. The sample includes hundreds of thousands of distinct CDR3 sequences, roughly 27% seen only once; the top ten take less than 2.5%. Sample: CD4+ T cells sorted from PBMCs, taken 5 days after vaccination. These TCRs come from a man aged 50 or older who received an inactivated influenza vaccine. Each CDR3 is given with its conserved first and last residue. The order of the fields is clone size, D gene, J gene, V gene, CDR3 protein, CDR3 DNA. The D gene is left open where the match is weak. The size entry is marked missing in some rows and otherwise reads once, few, many or a size class.

clone size: few; D gene: .; J gene: TRBJ2-7; V gene: TRBV6-2/TRBV6-3; CDR3 protein: CAASSSQGVLPYEQYF; CDR3 DNA: TGTGCCGCCAGCAGTAGTCAGGGAGTCTTACCCTACGAGCAGTACTTC
clone size: .; D gene: TRBD1; J gene: TRBJ2-1; V gene: TRBV6-1; CDR3 protein: CASRGQGAGNEQFF; CDR3 DNA: TGTGCCAGCAGGGGACAGGGGGCCGGCAATGAGCAGTTCTTC
clone size: few; D gene: TRBD2; J gene: TRBJ2-3; V gene: TRBV29-1; CDR3 protein: CSVQLAGGADTQYF; CDR3 DNA: TGCAGCGTGCAACTAGCGGGAGGGGCAGATACGCAGTATTTT
clone size: .; D gene: TRBD1; J gene: TRBJ2-7; V gene: TRBV12-3/TRBV12-4; CDR3 protein: CVSSRQGTGVYEQYF; CDR3 DNA: TGTGTCAGCAGTCGACAGGGGACGGGAGTGTACGAGCAGTACTTC
clone size: .; D gene: .; J gene: TRBJ1-3; V gene: TRBV3-1; CDR3 protein: CASSPRGGRNTIYF; CDR3 DNA: TGTGCCAGCAGCCCGCGGGGAGGTCGGAACACCATATATTTT
clone size: .; D gene: .; J gene: TRBJ2-1; V gene: TRBV12-3/TRBV12-4; CDR3 protein: CASSSQDSPYNEQFF; CDR3 DNA: TGTGCCAGCAGTTCCCAGGACAGCCCCTACAATGAGCAGTTCTTC
clone size: many; D gene: TRBD1; J gene: TRBJ2-5; V gene: TRBV20-1; CDR3 protein: CSAAGQAETQYF; CDR3 DNA: TGCAGTGCAGCCGGACAGGCCGAGACCCAGTACTTC
clone size: few; D gene: TRBD2; J gene: TRBJ2-5; V gene: TRBV12-3/TRBV12-4; CDR3 protein: CASSRLAPEGTQYF; CDR3 DNA: TGTGCCAGCAGTCGACTAGCCCCCGAAGGGACCCAGTACTTC
clone size: few; D gene: TRBD1; J gene: TRBJ2-2; V gene: TRBV6-2/TRBV6-3; CDR3 protein: CAIRQGANTGELFF; CDR3 DNA: TGTGCCATACGACAGGGTGCGAACACCGGGGAGCTGTTTTTT
clone size: .; D gene: .; J gene: TRBJ1-5; V gene: TRBV20-1; CDR3 protein: CSCEAGQNQPQHF; CDR3 DNA: TGCAGTTGTGAAGCCGGACAGAATCAGCCCCAGCATTTT
clone size: many; D gene: .; J gene: TRBJ1-2; V gene: TRBV5-5; CDR3 protein: CASSPGTTNYGYTF; CDR3 DNA: TGTGCCAGCAGCCCCGGGACGACGAACTATGGCTACACCTTC
clone size: .; D gene: .; J gene: TRBJ2-2; V gene: TRBV15; CDR3 protein: CATSRDRTYTGELFF; CDR3 DNA: TGTGCCACCAGCAGAGATCGGACTTACACCGGGGAGCTGTTTTTT
clone size: .; D gene: .; J gene: TRBJ2-3; V gene: TRBV5-1; CDR3 protein: CASSPGPTHTDTQYF; CDR3 DNA: TGCGCCAGCAGCCCGGGGCCCACCCACACAGATACGCAGTATTTT
clone size: .; D gene: TRBD1; J gene: TRBJ1-6; V gene: TRBV12-3/TRBV12-4; CDR3 protein: CASSLSVGGNSPLHF; CDR3 DNA: TGTGCCAGCAGTTTATCGGTAGGGGGCAATTCACCCCTCCACTTT
clone size: .; D gene: .; J gene: TRBJ2-5; V gene: TRBV2; CDR3 protein: CASSEPGRVRLETQYF; CDR3 DNA: TGTGCCAGCAGTGAACCGGGCAGGGTTAGGTTGGAGACCCAGTACTTC
clone size: .; D gene: .; J gene: TRBJ2-2; V gene: TRBV5-1; CDR3 protein: CAIKDGGAPGELFF; CDR3 DNA: TGCGCCATAAAGGATGGCGGGGCCCCCGGGGAGCTGTTTTTT
clone size: many; D gene: TRBD1; J gene: TRBJ1-5; V gene: TRBV20-1; CDR3 protein: CSARPTGEQPQHF; CDR3 DNA: TGCAGTGCTAGACCCACAGGGGAGCAGCCCCAGCATTTT
clone size: .; D gene: TRBD1; J gene: TRBJ2-1; V gene: TRBV18; CDR3 protein: CASSPEGAPYNEQFF; CDR3 DNA: TGTGCCAGCTCACCAGAGGGGGCTCCCTACAATGAGCAGTTCTTC
clone size: .; D gene: .; J gene: TRBJ2-5; V gene: TRBV7-9; CDR3 protein: CAGGAGETQYF; CDR3 DNA: TGTGCCGGCGGCGCTGGCGAGACCCAGTACTTC
clone size: .; D gene: TRBD2; J gene: TRBJ2-3; V gene: TRBV11-3; CDR3 protein: CASSQSGTSQYF; CDR3 DNA: TGTGCCAGCAGCCAGTCCGGGACTAGCCAGTATTTT
clone size: few; D gene: .; J gene: TRBJ2-2; V gene: TRBV11-2; CDR3 protein: CASSSMVLNRVGVGELFF; CDR3 DNA: TGTGCCAGCAGCTCAATGGTCCTTAACAGGGTCGGTGTCGGGGAGCTGTTTTTT
clone size: .; D gene: .; J gene: TRBJ1-1; V gene: TRBV15; CDR3 protein: CATSLAGMNTEAFF; CDR3 DNA: TGTGCCACCAGCTTAGCGGGGATGAACACTGAAGCTTTCTTT
clone size: few; D gene: TRBD2; J gene: TRBJ2-7; V gene: TRBV7-6; CDR3 protein: CASSAKTSGLSYEQYF; CDR3 DNA: TGTGCCAGCAGCGCTAAGACTAGCGGGCTTTCCTACGAGCAGTACTTC
clone size: .; D gene: .; J gene: TRBJ1-2; V gene: TRBV5-5; CDR3 protein: CASSSPGLTIYGYTF; CDR3 DNA: TGTGCCAGCAGCTCGCCGGGACTGACCATCTATGGCTACACCTTC
clone size: .; D gene: .; J gene: TRBJ1-4; V gene: TRBV20-1; CDR3 protein: CSARDNGGREKLFF; CDR3 DNA: TGCAGTGCTAGAGATAATGGGGGCCGTGAAAAACTGTTTTTT
clone size: .; D gene: .; J gene: TRBJ2-7; V gene: TRBV6-1; CDR3 protein: CASSEGPPEDLYEQYF; CDR3 DNA: TGTGCCAGCAGTGAAGGGCCTCCGGAGGATCTCTACGAGCAGTACTTC
clone size: .; D gene: TRBD1; J gene: TRBJ2-1; V gene: TRBV12-3/TRBV12-4; CDR3 protein: CASRRTGYNEQFF; CDR3 DNA: TGTGCCAGCAGACGGACAGGTTACAATGAGCAGTTCTTC
clone size: few; D gene: TRBD1; J gene: TRBJ1-4; V gene: TRBV18; CDR3 protein: CASSRDRNEKLFF; CDR3 DNA: TGTGCCAGCTCACGGGACAGGAATGAAAAACTGTTTTTT
clone size: few; D gene: TRBD2; J gene: TRBJ2-7; V gene: TRBV4-3; CDR3 protein: CASSQEWLAVSSYEQYF; CDR3 DNA: TGCGCCAGCAGCCAAGAGTGGCTAGCGGTAAGCTCCTACGAGCAGTACTTC
clone size: .; D gene: .; J gene: TRBJ1-1; V gene: TRBV29-1; CDR3 protein: CSAHTQAGGTEAFF; CDR3 DNA: TGCAGCGCACACACGCAAGCGGGGGGCACTGAAGCTTTCTTT
clone size: many; D gene: .; J gene: TRBJ2-1; V gene: TRBV5-4; CDR3 protein: CASSFQGGNEQFF; CDR3 DNA: TGTGCCAGCAGCTTTCAGGGGGGAAATGAGCAGTTCTTC
clone size: few; D gene: .; J gene: TRBJ2-3; V gene: TRBV12-3/TRBV12-4; CDR3 protein: CASSVRDTQYF; CDR3 DNA: TGTGCCAGCAGTGTGCGGGATACGCAGTATTTT
clone size: .; D gene: .; J gene: TRBJ2-3; V gene: TRBV7-6; CDR3 protein: CASSRLLAGDTQYF; CDR3 DNA: TGTGCCAGCAGCCGACTGCTGGCGGGAGATACGCAGTATTTT
clone size: .; D gene: TRBD1; J gene: TRBJ1-1; V gene: TRBV4-1; CDR3 protein: CASSQDIRDRSRAEAFF; CDR3 DNA: TGCGCCAGCAGCCAAGATATCAGGGACAGGAGTAGGGCTGAAGCTTTCTTT
clone size: few; D gene: .; J gene: TRBJ2-7; V gene: TRBV12-3/TRBV12-4; CDR3 protein: CASSLDRQLYEQYF; CDR3 DNA: TGTGCCAGCAGTTTAGACAGGCAGCTCTACGAGCAGTACTTC
clone size: .; D gene: TRBD2; J gene: TRBJ2-6; V gene: TRBV3-1; CDR3 protein: CASSRSGSSGANVLTF; CDR3 DNA: TGTGCCAGCAGCCGTAGCGGGAGCTCTGGGGCCAACGTCCTGACTTTC
clone size: .; D gene: .; J gene: TRBJ2-5; V gene: TRBV20-1; CDR3 protein: CSARRREETQYF; CDR3 DNA: TGCAGTGCTAGGCGGAGGGAAGAGACCCAGTACTTC
clone size: .; D gene: TRBD2; J gene: TRBJ2-7; V gene: TRBV10-3; CDR3 protein: CAISEASGRYEQYF; CDR3 DNA: TGTGCCATCAGTGAGGCTAGCGGGAGATACGAGCAGTACTTC
clone size: .; D gene: .; J gene: TRBJ1-6; V gene: TRBV10-3; CDR3 protein: CATNEGGDSPLHF; CDR3 DNA: TGTGCCACCAACGAAGGGGGTGATTCACCCCTCCACTTT
clone size: few; D gene: TRBD1; J gene: TRBJ1-5; V gene: TRBV20-1; CDR3 protein: CSARDTLQGNSNQPQHF; CDR3 DNA: TGCAGTGCTAGAGATACCCTACAGGGGAATAGCAATCAGCCCCAGCATTTT
clone size: many; D gene: .; J gene: TRBJ2-7; V gene: TRBV6-5; CDR3 protein: CASSLTGTYEQYF; CDR3 DNA: TGTGCCAGCAGTTTAACAGGAACCTACGAGCAGTACTTC
clone size: few; D gene: .; J gene: TRBJ2-5; V gene: TRBV12-3/TRBV12-4; CDR3 protein: CASSSRGESAQETQYF; CDR3 DNA: TGTGCCAGCAGTTCAAGGGGGGAAAGCGCCCAAGAGACCCAGTACTTC